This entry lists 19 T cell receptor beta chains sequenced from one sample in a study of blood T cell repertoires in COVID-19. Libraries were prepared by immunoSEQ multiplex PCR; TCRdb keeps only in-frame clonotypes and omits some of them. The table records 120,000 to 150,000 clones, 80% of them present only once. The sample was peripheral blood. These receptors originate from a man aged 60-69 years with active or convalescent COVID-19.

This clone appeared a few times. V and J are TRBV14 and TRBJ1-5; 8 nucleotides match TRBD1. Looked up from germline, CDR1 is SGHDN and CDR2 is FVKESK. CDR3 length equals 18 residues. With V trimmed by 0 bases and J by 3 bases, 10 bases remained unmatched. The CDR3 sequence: CASSQERATGATNQPQHF. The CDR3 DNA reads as TGTGCCAGCAGCCAAGAGCGTGCGACAGGGGCTACCAATCAGCCCCAGCATTTT.

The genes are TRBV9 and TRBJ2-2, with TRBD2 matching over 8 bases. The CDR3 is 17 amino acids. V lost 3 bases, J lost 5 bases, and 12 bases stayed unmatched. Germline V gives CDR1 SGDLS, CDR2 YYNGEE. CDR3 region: CASSAGRGGPGTGELFF. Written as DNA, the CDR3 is TGTGCCAGCAGCGCCGGGAGGGGAGGGCCGGGAACCGGGGAGCTGTTTTTT.

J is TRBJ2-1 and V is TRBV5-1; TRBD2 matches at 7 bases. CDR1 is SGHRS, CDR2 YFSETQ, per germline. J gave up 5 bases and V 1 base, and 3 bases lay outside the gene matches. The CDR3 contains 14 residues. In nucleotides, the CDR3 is TGCGCCAGCAGCTTGCAAGCGGGGAACAATGAGCAGTTCTTC. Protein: CASSLQAGNNEQFF.

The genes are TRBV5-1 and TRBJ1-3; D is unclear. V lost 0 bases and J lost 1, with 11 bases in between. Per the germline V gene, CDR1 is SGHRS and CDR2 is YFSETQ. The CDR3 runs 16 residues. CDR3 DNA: TGCGCCAGCAGCTTGGGCAACCCGGGATCTGGAAACACCATATATTTT. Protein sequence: CASSLGNPGSGNTIYF.

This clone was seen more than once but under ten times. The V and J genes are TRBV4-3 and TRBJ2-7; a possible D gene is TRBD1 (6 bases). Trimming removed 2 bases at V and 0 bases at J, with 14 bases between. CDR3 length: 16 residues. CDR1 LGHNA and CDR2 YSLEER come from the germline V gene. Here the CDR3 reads CASSQHHRDPSYEQYF. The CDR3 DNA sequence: TGCGCCAGCAGCCAACATCACAGGGATCCCTCCTACGAGCAGTACTTC.

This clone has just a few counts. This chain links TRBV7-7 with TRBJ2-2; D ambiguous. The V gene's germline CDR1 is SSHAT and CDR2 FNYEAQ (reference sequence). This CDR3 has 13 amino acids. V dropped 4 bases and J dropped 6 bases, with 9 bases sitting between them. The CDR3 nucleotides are TGTGCCAGCAGCTCCTCACTTCCCGGGGAGCTGTTTTTT. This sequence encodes CASSSSLPGELFF. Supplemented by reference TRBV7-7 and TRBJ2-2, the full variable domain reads GAGVSQSPRYKVTKRGQDVTLRCDPISSHATLYWYQQALGQGPEFLTYFNYEAQPDKSGLPSDRFSAERPEGSISTLTIQRTEQRDSAMYRCASSSSLPGELFFGEGSRLTVL.

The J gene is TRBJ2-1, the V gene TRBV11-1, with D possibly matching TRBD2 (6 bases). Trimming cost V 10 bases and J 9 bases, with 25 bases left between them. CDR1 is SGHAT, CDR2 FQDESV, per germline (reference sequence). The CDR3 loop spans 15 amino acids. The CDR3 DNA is TGTGCCAACGGGATTAAGAGGAGGGCCCTCGTTGAGCAGTTCTTC. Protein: CANGIKRRALVEQFF.

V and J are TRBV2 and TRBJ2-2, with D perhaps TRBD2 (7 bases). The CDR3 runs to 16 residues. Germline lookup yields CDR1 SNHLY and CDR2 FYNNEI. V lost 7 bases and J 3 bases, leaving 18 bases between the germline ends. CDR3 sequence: CASIPIGGRYTGELFF. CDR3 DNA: TGTGCCAGCATTCCGATCGGGGGGCGTTACACCGGGGAGCTGTTTTTT.

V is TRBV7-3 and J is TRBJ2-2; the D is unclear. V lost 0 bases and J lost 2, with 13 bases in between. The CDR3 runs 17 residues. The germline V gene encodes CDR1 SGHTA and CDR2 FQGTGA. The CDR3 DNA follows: TGTGCCAGCAGCTTAACGGGCCCATCACCTAACACCGGGGAGCTGTTTTTT. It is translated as CASSLTGPSPNTGELFF.

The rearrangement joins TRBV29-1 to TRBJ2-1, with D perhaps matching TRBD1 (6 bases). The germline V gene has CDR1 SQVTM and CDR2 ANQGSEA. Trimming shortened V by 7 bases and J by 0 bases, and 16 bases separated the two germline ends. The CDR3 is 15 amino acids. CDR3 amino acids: CSAAYTGSSYNEQFF. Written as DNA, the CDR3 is TGCAGCGCTGCCTACACAGGGAGCTCCTACAATGAGCAGTTCTTC.

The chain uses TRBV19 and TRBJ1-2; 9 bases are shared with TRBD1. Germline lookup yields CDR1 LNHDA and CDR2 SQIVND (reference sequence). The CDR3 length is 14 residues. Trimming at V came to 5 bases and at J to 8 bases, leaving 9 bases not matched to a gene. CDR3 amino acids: CASSPQQGAGGYTF. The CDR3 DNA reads TGTGCCAGTAGTCCTCAACAGGGGGCTGGAGGCTACACCTTC.

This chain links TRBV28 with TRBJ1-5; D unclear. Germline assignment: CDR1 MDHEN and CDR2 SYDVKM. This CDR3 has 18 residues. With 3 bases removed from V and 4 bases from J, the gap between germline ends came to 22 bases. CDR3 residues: CASSLTQVPYFSNQPQHF. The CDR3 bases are TGTGCCAGCAGTTTGACGCAGGTTCCCTATTTCAGTAATCAGCCCCAGCATTTT.

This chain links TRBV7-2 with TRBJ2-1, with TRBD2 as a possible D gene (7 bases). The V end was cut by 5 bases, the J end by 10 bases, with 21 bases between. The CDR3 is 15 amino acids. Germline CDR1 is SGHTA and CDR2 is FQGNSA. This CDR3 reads CASSVTRGGGMEQFF. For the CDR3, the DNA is TGTGCCAGCAGCGTGACTAGAGGGGGGGGTATGGAGCAGTTCTTC.

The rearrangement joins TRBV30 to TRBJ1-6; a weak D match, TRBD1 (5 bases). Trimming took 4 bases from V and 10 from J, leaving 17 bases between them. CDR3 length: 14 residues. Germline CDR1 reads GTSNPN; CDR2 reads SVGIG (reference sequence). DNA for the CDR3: TGTGCCTGGACGGGGGGGGAGCGGAGCTCACCCCTCCACTTT. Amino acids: CAWTGGERSSPLHF.

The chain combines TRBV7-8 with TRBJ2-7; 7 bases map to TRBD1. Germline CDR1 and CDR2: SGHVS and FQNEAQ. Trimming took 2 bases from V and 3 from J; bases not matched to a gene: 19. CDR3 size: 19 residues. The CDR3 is CASSLKSDRAPQYIYEQYF. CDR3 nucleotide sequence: TGTGCCAGCAGCTTAAAATCCGACAGGGCGCCCCAGTACATCTACGAGCAGTACTTC.

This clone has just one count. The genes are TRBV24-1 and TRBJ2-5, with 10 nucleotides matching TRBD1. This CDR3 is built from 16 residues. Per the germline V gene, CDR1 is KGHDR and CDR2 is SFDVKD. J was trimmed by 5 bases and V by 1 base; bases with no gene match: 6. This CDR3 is CATSDLRQGARETQYF. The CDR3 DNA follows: TGTGCCACCAGTGATTTAAGACAGGGGGCGAGGGAGACCCAGTACTTC.

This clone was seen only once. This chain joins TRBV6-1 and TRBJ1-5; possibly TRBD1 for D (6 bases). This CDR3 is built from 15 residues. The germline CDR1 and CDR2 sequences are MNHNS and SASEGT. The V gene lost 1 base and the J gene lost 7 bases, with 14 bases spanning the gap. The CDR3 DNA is TGTGCCAGCAGTGAAGGAGGGGGGGTGGCACAGCCCCAGCATTTT. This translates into CASSEGGGVAQPQHF.

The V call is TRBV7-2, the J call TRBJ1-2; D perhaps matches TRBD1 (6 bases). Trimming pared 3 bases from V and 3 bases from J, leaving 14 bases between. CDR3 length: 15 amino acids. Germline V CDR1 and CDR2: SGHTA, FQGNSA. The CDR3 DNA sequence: TGTGCCAGCAGCTTTTCAGGGGCCCGTGACTATGGCTACACCTTC. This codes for CASSFSGARDYGYTF.

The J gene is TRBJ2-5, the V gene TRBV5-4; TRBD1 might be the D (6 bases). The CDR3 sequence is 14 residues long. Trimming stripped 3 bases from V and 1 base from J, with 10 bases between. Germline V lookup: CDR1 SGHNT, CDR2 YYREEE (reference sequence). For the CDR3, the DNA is TGTGCCAGCAGCTCCCGGGACACCCAAGAGACCCAGTACTTC. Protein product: CASSSRDTQETQYF.